This TCR beta chain emerged from a study of T cell repertoires in cytomegalovirus infection. This clonotype showed up many times. Germline assignment: CDR1 LNHDA and CDR2 SQIVND (reference sequence). The length of the CDR3 is 14 residues. V was cut by 4 bases and J by 11 bases, with 20 bases left in between. One entry per CDR3 protein, called by TCRdb with MiXCR from the reads. The sample holds approximately 500,000 distinct CDR3 sequences, roughly 10% seen once. This sequence was found in a human donor in good health (CMV status not recorded). Some clones in this sample may be carry-over from other donors' samples. The sample consisted of PBMCs. The V call is TRBV19, the J call TRBJ1-1; D gene unclear. The CDR3 nucleotides are TGTGCCAGTAGTAAGATTTCGGGGAGTGGAGATGCTTTCTTT. It specifies CASSKISGSGDAFF.